This section outlines one T cell receptor (beta chain) sequence together with its context. Its antigen is currently unknown. It was with 60 Vbeta and 13 Jbeta primers that the PCR ran. This table comes from immunoSEQ multiplex PCR, and its TCRdb copy is limited to in-frame clones, with some not included. The sample holds approximately 100,000 clones, 70% to 80% seen once. This entry belongs to a study of cytomegalovirus exposure and HLA in healthy donors. The CDR3 runs 14 residues. Germline V CDR1 and CDR2: SNHLY, FYNNEI. V was pared by 0 bases and J by 4 bases, with 3 bases of the junction left unmatched. General study results and limits: One variant, a missense change in DCLRE1C, was linked in a later analysis to TCR beta V- and J-gene trimming. Follow-up analysis seemed to connect common viral pathogens with several of the most significant clusters identified. Within an earlier analysis, most TCR beta V segments proved productive either about 90% or about 30% of the time.

Sequenced material: PBMCs. This sequence originates from a woman aged 40-49 years in good health and CMV-seropositive. This chain links TRBV2 with TRBJ2-7; the match to TRBD1 covers 7 bases. The CDR3 nucleotides are TGTGCCAGCAGTGAAGCTCGGGACAGTTACGAGCAGTACTTC. Its translation: CASSEARDSYEQYF.